Listed below are T cell receptor beta chains from one sample, sequenced in a study of shared clonotypes between healthy human individuals. Libraries were prepared by immunoSEQ multiplex PCR; TCRdb keeps only in-frame clonotypes and omits some of them. The repertoire holds about 990,000 clones, with approximately 80% as singletons. Sequencing was carried out using memory CD4+ T cells from PBMCs. The receptor source for this set is a man aged 18 to 30 in good health. Some clones in this sample may be carry-over from other donors' samples. Both conserved end residues are trimmed from each CDR3. Clone size appears in some rows only: once, few, many, or a class for an expanded clone.

>12|TRBV7-2|few
ASSLMGGYNEQF
>9|TRBV6-1|.
ASRGGQPQH
>15|TRBV9|.
ASSVRGGLGLSYEQY
>9|TRBV7-9|.
ASSLLAEQF
>13|TRBV5-1|.
ASSLSLAGGFEQY
>9|TRBV6-1|few
ASSAGTPQH
>13|TRBV7-9|.
ASSLDGGRLNEQF
>12|TRBV5-1|.
ASSTGGPGQGTV
>11|TRBV6-4|.
ASSVFTGTEQY
>12|TRBV4-1|few
ASSQDETDVEQY
>10|TRBV2|few
ASTQTTGELF
>12|TRBV6-1|.
ASSEGPDIYEQY
>12|TRBV28|.
ASSLSPTRRPQH
>9|TRBV6-1|.
ASHTNTEAF
>11|TRBV5-1|.
ASSLTFQETQY
>11|TRBV28|.
ASSSGQNYGYT
>12|TRBV5-1|.
ASSLNIGFGGYT
>9|TRBV6-5|few
ASSYSGGQY
>10|TRBV5-5|.
ASSLPDSGYT
>13|TRBV5-8|.
ASSLATGGYRGYT
>10|TRBV28|.
ASSDYSYEQY
>15|TRBV4-3|.
ASSPLRGEATNEKLF
>13|TRBV7-9|.
ASSGLARPGGEQF
>14|TRBV28|.
ASSLRRRYSNQPQH
>13|TRBV6-6|.
ASRPPLGGSNEQF
>14|TRBV7-8|many
ASSLGPRLAADTQY
>12|TRBV30|.
AWNQGTANQPQH
>11|TRBV19|.
ASSTTGPYGYT
>8|TRBV20-1|few
SALGYEQY
>12|TRBV5-1|.
ASSDRATNEKLF
>13|TRBV7-6|once
ASSLAFYRDGELF
>10|TRBV30|.
ALMTGTSGYT
>9|TRBV2|.
AGGLGEKLF
>12|TRBV5-1|.
ASRPTGGGTEAF
>11|TRBV18|.
ASSPPEGYGYT
>12|TRBV7-3|few
ASSLGTSSDTQY
>13|TRBV27|.
ASSLVGRGAQPQH
>15|TRBV7-3|.
ASSLDRRKLNTGELF
>13|TRBV5-1|.
ASSNRDRDSYEQY
>9|TRBV20-1|.
SATVGDTQY
>13|TRBV11-2|.
ASSLGGQGTDTIY
>12|TRBV11-2|.
ASSSAGGADTQY
>10|TRBV11-3|.
ASSSGGETQY
>12|TRBV5-1|.
ASSLGSTGDGYT
>13|TRBV5-5|.
ASSPGWADSYGYT